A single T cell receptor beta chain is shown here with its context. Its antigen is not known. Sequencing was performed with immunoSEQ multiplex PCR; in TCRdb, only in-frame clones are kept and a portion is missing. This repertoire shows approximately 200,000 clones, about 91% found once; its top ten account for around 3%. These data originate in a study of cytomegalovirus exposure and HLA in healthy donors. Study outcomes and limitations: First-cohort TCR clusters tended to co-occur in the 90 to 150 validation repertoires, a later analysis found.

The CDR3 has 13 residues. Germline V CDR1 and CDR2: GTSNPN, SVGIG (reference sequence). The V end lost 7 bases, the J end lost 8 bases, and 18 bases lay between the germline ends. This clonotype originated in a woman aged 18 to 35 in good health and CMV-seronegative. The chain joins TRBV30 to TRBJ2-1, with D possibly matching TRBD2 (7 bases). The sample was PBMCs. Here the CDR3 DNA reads TGTGCCTTGGGGGGCGGGAGCATCTATGAGCAGTTCTTC. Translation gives CALGGGSIYEQFF.